This T cell receptor beta chain was identified in a study of human T cells and chemical hapten exposure. Time point: patch test 2, 6 weeks after DPC sensitization. The sample's treatment: therapeutic diphenylcyclopropenone sensitization with weekly scalp DPC. Attachment of unique molecular identifiers to individual cDNA molecules was performed in the library. TCRdb passed the RACE reads through MiXCR, listing each CDR3 protein once. The table shows about 81,000 distinct CDR3 sequences, with more than 8.5% occurring only once. Germline trimming cut 6 bases from V and 6 bases from J; bases unmatched to any gene: 9. This CDR3 has 16 residues. Germline CDR1 and CDR2: MGHRA and YSYEKL.

Here the sequenced sample was whole blood, taken in connection with sensitization to the hapten diphenylcyclopropenone (DPC). The rearrangement joins TRBV4-1 to TRBJ1-6, with 9 bases lining up with TRBD1. This clonotype was sampled from a young woman with alopecia areata. Some clones in this sample may be carry-over from other donors' samples. CDR3 sequence reads: CASSPEGQGLNSPLHF. CDR3 in DNA: TGCGCCAGCAGTCCCGAGGGACAGGGACTTAATTCACCCCTCCACTTT.